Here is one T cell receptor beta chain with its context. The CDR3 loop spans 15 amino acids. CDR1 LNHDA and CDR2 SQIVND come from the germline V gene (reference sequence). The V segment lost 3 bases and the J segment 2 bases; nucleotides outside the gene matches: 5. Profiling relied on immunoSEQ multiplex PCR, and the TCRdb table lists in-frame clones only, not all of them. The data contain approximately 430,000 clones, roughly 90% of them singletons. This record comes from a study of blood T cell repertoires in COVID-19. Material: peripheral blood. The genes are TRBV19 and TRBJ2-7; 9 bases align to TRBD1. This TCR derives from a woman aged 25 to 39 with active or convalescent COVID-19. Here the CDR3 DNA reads TGTGCCAGTAGTATCGGGACAGGGATGGCCTACGAGCAGTACTTC. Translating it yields CASSIGTGMAYEQYF.